This T cell receptor (beta chain) was sequenced during a study of blood T cell repertoires in COVID-19. There are 12 residues in the CDR3. Germline CDR1 SGHVS, CDR2 FQNEAQ. V lost 5 bases and J 10 bases, leaving 12 bases between the germline ends. The assay was immunoSEQ multiplex PCR, and TCRdb's table has in-frame clones only and misses some. The data show a few hundred thousand clones, approximately 90% seen once. V usage is TRBV7-8 and J usage is TRBJ1-3, with D unresolved. The sequenced material came from PBMCs or T cells enriched from blood (not recorded which). The sequence derives from a woman aged 45 to 65 who had recovered from COVID-19. CDR3 amino acids: CASSPLGQTIYF. CDR3 bases: TGTGCCAGCAGCCCCCTAGGTCAGACCATATATTTT.